These 28 T cell receptor beta chains were all obtained from the same sample, sequenced in a study of Ad26.COV2.S vaccination and SARS-CoV-2 variants. Data came from immunoSEQ multiplex PCR; TCRdb stores just in-frame clones and leaves some out. The table lists some 420,000 clones, more than 75% of them singletons. Treatment specified: 19 received Ad26.COV2.S at low or high dose, single or two shots; about 5 received placebo; per-sample allocation not given. On day 63 after the first injection, vaccine and placebo recipients gave samples. Material: peripheral blood, obtained in a trial of Ad26.COV2.S vaccine versus placebo. The receptors here all came from a person aged 18-60 years who received the Ad26.COV2.S COVID-19 vaccine or a placebo.

A few counts support this clone. The chain couples TRBV2 to TRBJ2-7; 11 bases align to TRBD1. There are 14 residues in the CDR3. Germline CDR1 SNHLY, CDR2 FYNNEI. V lost 5 bases, J lost 3 bases, and 3 bases stayed unmatched. CDR3 residues: CASSSGTGGYEQYF. CDR3 sequence (DNA): TGTGCCAGCAGTTCCGGGACAGGGGGCTACGAGCAGTACTTC.

The gene calls are TRBV6-5 and TRBJ1-4; D not certain. The CDR3 is made up of 15 amino acids. Germline V gene data show CDR1 as MNHEY and CDR2 as SVGAGI. Trimming removed 0 bases from V and 5 bases from J, with 10 bases in between. CDR3 residues: CASSYSRTVNEKLFF. CDR3 bases: TGTGCCAGCAGTTACTCTCGAACAGTCAATGAAAAACTGTTTTTT.

About this clone: A much larger clone is a single base away; this may be a read error. Other DNA sequences of this sample code for an identical CDR3. The chain is built from TRBV30 and TRBJ2-3; no clear D. Trimming took 1 base from V and 0 from J, leaving 2 bases between them. The CDR3 extends over 12 amino acids. Germline loops: CDR1 GTSNPN, CDR2 SVGIG (reference sequence). The CDR3 DNA sequence: TGTGCCTGGAGTGGGAGCACAGATACGCAGTATTTT. It codes for CAWSGSTDTQYF. Complete variable domain (other parts from reference TRBV30 and TRBJ2-3): SQTIHQWPATLVQPVGSPLSLECTVEGTSNPNLYWYRQAAGRGLQLLFYSVGIGQISSEVPQNLSASRPQDRQFILSSKKLLLSDSGFYLCAWSGSTDTQYFGPGTRLTVL.

The gene calls are TRBV7-9 and TRBJ2-7, with 8 bases aligning to TRBD1. Germline CDR1 reads SEHNR; CDR2 reads FQNEAQ (reference sequence). This CDR3 has 14 residues. The ends lost 1 base at V and 9 bases at J; junction bases unmatched: 8. In nucleotides, the CDR3 is TGTGCCAGCAGCTTAGTATTAACAGGGGGACCGCAGTACTTC. This codes for CASSLVLTGGPQYF.

V is TRBV6-5 and J is TRBJ2-7; 8 bases line up with TRBD1. This CDR3 is 15 amino acids long. V shed 4 bases and J 6 bases; nucleotides not matched to a gene: 11. The germline V gene has CDR1 MNHEY and CDR2 SVGAGI. The CDR3 spells CASSSPQGARGEQYF. The CDR3 DNA is TGTGCCAGCAGTTCACCCCAGGGGGCGCGAGGCGAGCAGTACTTC.

Notes on this clone: One end of the junction fails to match germline, which may point to a read error. The chain combines TRBV19 with TRBJ1-6; 7 bases map to TRBD1. The CDR3 sequence is 16 residues long. Per the germline V gene, CDR1 is LNHDA and CDR2 is SQIVND (reference sequence). The CDR3 here is CASSIGTVGSNTPLHF. The CDR3 nucleotides read TGTGCCAGTAGTATCGGGACAGTCGGGAGTAATACACCCCTCCACTTT.

This rearrangement joins TRBV6-5 to TRBJ2-7; 9 positions agree with TRBD2. Germline V gene sequence: CDR1 MNHEY, CDR2 SVGAGI. The CDR3 runs to 14 residues. Trimming removed 8 bases from V and 4 bases from J; junction bases left unmatched: 9. The CDR3 bases are TGTGCCAGCGCTAGGCGGGGGGGCCGGTACGAGCAGTACTTC. Encoded protein: CASARRGGRYEQYF.

A note on this clone: The sample has other DNA sequences that encode this CDR3 too. This chain connects TRBV5-1 to TRBJ1-6; 7 positions agree with TRBD1. In germline, CDR1 is SGHRS, CDR2 YFSETQ. This CDR3 region has 14 residues. Trimming cost V 0 bases and J 13 bases; bases outside gene matches: 7. In nucleotides, the CDR3 is TGCGCCAGCAGCTTGGGACAGGGTCACTCGCCCCTCCACTTT. It encodes CASSLGQGHSPLHF.

The chain carries TRBV6-5 and TRBJ1-2; D uncertain. The V gene lost 7 bases and the J gene lost 1 base, with 13 bases spanning the gap. The CDR3 length is 14 residues. CDR1 MNHEY and CDR2 SVGAGI come from the germline V gene. The CDR3 sequence is CASTLGGINYGYTF. Here the CDR3 DNA reads TGTGCCAGCACTCTCGGCGGGATTAACTATGGCTACACCTTC.

The rearrangement uses TRBV7-9 and TRBJ2-5; D gene ambiguous. Per the germline V gene, CDR1 is SEHNR and CDR2 is FQNEAQ (reference sequence). The CDR3 consists of 14 residues. V gave up 2 bases and J gave up 1 base, with 8 bases separating them. CDR3: CASSLSASQETQYF. CDR3 bases: TGTGCCAGCAGCTTATCGGCTAGCCAAGAGACCCAGTACTTC.

The rearrangement links TRBV10-3 to TRBJ1-6; D uncertain. Trimming left V 5 bases short and J 7 bases short, with 15 bases between. This CDR3 contains 15 residues. CDR1 and CDR2 (germline): ENHRY, SYGVKD. This CDR3 reads CAISSEPRLNSPLHF. The CDR3 DNA reads TGTGCCATCAGTTCCGAGCCGCGACTAAATTCACCCCTCCACTTT.

This chain uses TRBV30 with TRBJ1-2, with D possibly being TRBD1 (6 bases). The CDR3 is 15 residues long. Germline CDR1 reads GTSNPN; CDR2 reads SVGIG (reference sequence). V lost 2 bases to trimming and J lost 0 bases, with 13 bases between them. CDR3 residues: CAWSLTGHSNYGYTF. Here the CDR3 DNA reads TGTGCCTGGAGTCTAACAGGGCATTCTAACTATGGCTACACCTTC.

This clone appeared once. The chain has TRBV6-6 and TRBJ2-1, with 8 bases fitting TRBD2. This CDR3 has 15 amino acids. CDR1 MNHNY and CDR2 SVGAGI come from the germline V gene (reference sequence). After removal of 0 bases from V and 8 bases from J, the junction contained 6 bases not matched to a gene. The CDR3 DNA reads TGTGCCAGCAGTTACTCTCGGGGGGGTGGGTATGAGCAGTTCTTC. Translation: CASSYSRGGGYEQFF.

This clone was observed a handful of times. The J gene is TRBJ1-2, the V gene TRBV9; 12 nucleotides agree with TRBD1. After removal of 4 bases from V and 10 bases from J, the junction contained 8 bases not matched to a gene. The CDR3 runs to 14 residues. Germline CDR1 and CDR2: SGDLS and YYNGEE. This CDR3 is CASSSRDRGPVYTF. CDR3 in DNA: TGTGCCAGCAGCTCCCGGGACAGGGGGCCTGTCTACACCTTC.

The rearrangement links TRBV5-1 to TRBJ2-3; D unclear. The germline V gene encodes CDR1 SGHRS and CDR2 YFSETQ. The CDR3 totals 13 residues. Trimming left V 0 bases short and J 4 bases short, with 6 bases between. The CDR3, as DNA: TGCGCCAGCAGCTTGGACCGGGCAGATACGCAGTATTTT. This codes for CASSLDRADTQYF.

V gene TRBV6-5 combines with J gene TRBJ2-7; 9 bases align to TRBD1. V was pared by 8 bases and J by 4 bases, with 3 bases of the junction left unmatched. The CDR3 loop spans 12 amino acids. Germline V gives CDR1 MNHEY, CDR2 SVGAGI. CDR3 sequence reads: CASLTGGYEQYF. CDR3 nucleotide sequence: TGTGCCAGCTTGACAGGGGGGTACGAGCAGTACTTC.

This clone was seen a single time. J is TRBJ2-2 and V is TRBV4-1; D remains unclear. V lost 3 bases and J lost 5, with 10 bases in between. Germline V gives CDR1 MGHRA, CDR2 YSYEKL. The CDR3 runs to 14 residues. CDR3 loop: CASSHPLGTGELFF. In nucleotides, the CDR3 is TGCGCCAGCAGCCACCCGTTGGGAACCGGGGAGCTGTTTTTT.

This chain connects TRBV28 to TRBJ2-7, with D tentatively TRBD2 (7 bases). The CDR3 has 14 residues. Looked up from germline, CDR1 is MDHEN and CDR2 is SYDVKM. Trimming removed 3 bases at V and 3 bases at J, with 12 bases between. In DNA, the CDR3 is TGTGCCAGCAGTTTTTGGGAGGGGGACTACGAGCAGTACTTC. Translated: CASSFWEGDYEQYF.

The rearrangement joins TRBV9 to TRBJ2-7, with D possibly TRBD1 on 6 matching bases. There are 14 residues in the CDR3. Trimming took 4 bases from V and 5 from J, leaving 16 bases between them. Germline loops: CDR1 SGDLS, CDR2 YYNGEE. CDR3 protein: CASSPNRAVDEQYF. For the CDR3, the DNA is TGTGCCAGCAGCCCGAACAGGGCCGTCGACGAGCAGTACTTC.

The count of this clone is one. CDR3 DNA: TGTGCCAGCAGTTTCCTTACAGGGGCGAGGGAGCAGTACTTC. Translation gives CASSFLTGAREQYF. The V and J genes are TRBV28 and TRBJ2-7, with 7 bases identical to TRBD1. Trimming at V came to 3 bases and at J to 7 bases, leaving 9 bases not matched to a gene. Looked up from germline, CDR1 is MDHEN and CDR2 is SYDVKM. This CDR3 is 14 amino acids long.

CDR3 nucleotide sequence: TGTGCCAGCAGCCCACCGCAGGCCACTTACGAGCAGTACTTC. Translating gives CASSPPQATYEQYF. The V gene is TRBV7-2, the J gene TRBJ2-7; D remains unclear. V lost 5 bases, J lost 4 bases, and 15 bases lay in between. This CDR3 has 14 amino acids. CDR1 and CDR2 from the germline V gene are SGHTA and FQGNSA.

In this sample, this clone turned up once. The chain recombines TRBV7-9 with TRBJ2-3; tentative D call: TRBD2 (5 bases). V was shortened by 1 base and J by 4 bases, with 18 bases between the two germline ends. The germline CDR1 and CDR2 sequences are SEHNR and FQNEAQ (reference sequence). CDR3 length: 17 residues. In nucleotides, the CDR3 is TGTGCCAGCAGCTTAGAGAGGGTGGGCCCCTCGGCAGATACGCAGTATTTT. Protein product: CASSLERVGPSADTQYF.

This chain joins TRBV3-1 (or the pseudogene TRBV3-2) and TRBJ1-2, with unresolved D. V gave up 0 bases and J gave up 4 bases, with 9 bases separating them. The germline V gene encodes CDR1 LGHDT and CDR2 YNNKEL (reference sequence). The CDR3 sequence is 14 residues long. The CDR3 DNA reads as TGTGCCAGCAGCCAAGATCAGGTTAGCTATGGCTACACCTTC. Translation: CASSQDQVSYGYTF.

The chain couples TRBV29-1 to TRBJ1-2; TRBD1 matches 7 bases. The CDR3 runs to 13 residues. With 3 bases clipped from V and 2 bases from J, the junction kept 3 bases outside the gene matches. The germline V gene has CDR1 SQVTM and CDR2 ANQGSEA. The CDR3 bases are TGCAGCGTTGATTCACAGGGGAACTATGGCTACACCTTC. Translation gives CSVDSQGNYGYTF. Together with reference TRBV29-1 and TRBJ1-2, the CDR3 gives the full variable domain: SAVISQKPSRDICQRGTSLTIQCQVDSQVTMMFWYRQQPGQSLTLIATANQGSEATYESGFVIDKFPISRPNLTFSTLTVSNMSPEDSSIYLCSVDSQGNYGYTFGSGTRLTVV.

The chain is built from TRBV2 and TRBJ1-3; D is perhaps TRBD1 (5 bases). V was clipped by 7 bases and J by 4 bases, with 20 bases between them. CDR3 length equals 16 residues. CDR1 and CDR2 (germline): SNHLY, FYNNEI. Here the CDR3 reads CASTLRGRGAGNTIYF. The CDR3 region has the DNA TGTGCCAGCACTCTTCGGGGGAGGGGCGCGGGAAACACCATATATTTT. Full variable domain (rest looked up from reference TRBV2 and TRBJ1-3): EPEVTQTPSHQVTQMGQEVILRCVPISNHLYFYWYRQILGQKVEFLVSFYNNEISEKSEIFDDQFSVERPDGSNFTLKIRSTKLEDSAMYFCASTLRGRGAGNTIYFGEGSWLTVV.

The CDR3 nucleotides read TGTGCCAGCAGTTTATATTCGGCCCGAGAGGAAGAGCAGTTCTTC. Its translation: CASSLYSAREEEQFF. This chain uses TRBV28 with TRBJ2-1; unclear D gene. Trimming shortened V by 1 base and J by 10 bases, and 17 bases separated the two germline ends. The CDR3 runs 15 residues. Germline assignment: CDR1 MDHEN and CDR2 SYDVKM.

V is TRBV5-6 and J is TRBJ1-4, with D possibly matching TRBD1 (5 bases). This CDR3 is 15 amino acids long. The ends were cut back, 0 bases at V and 4 bases at J, with 10 bases in the middle. Germline CDR1 is SGHDT and CDR2 is YYEEEE. CDR3 sequence reads: CASSLGGAGNEKLFF. CDR3 coding DNA: TGTGCCAGCAGCTTGGGCGGGGCGGGTAATGAAAAACTGTTTTTT.

V and J are TRBV29-1 and TRBJ1-4; D is perhaps TRBD1 (5 bases). Trimming stripped 5 bases from V and 8 bases from J, with 12 bases between. The CDR3 consists of 12 residues. Germline CDR1 reads SQVTM; CDR2 reads ANQGSEA. DNA of the CDR3: TGCAGCGTTCAGGGCGGAAGGGAAAAACTGTTTTTT. The encoded protein is CSVQGGREKLFF.